What follows are 30 T cell receptor beta chains derived from one specimen sequenced in a study of cytomegalovirus exposure and HLA in healthy donors. PCR primers comprised 60 Vbeta and 13 Jbeta primers. TCRdb's copy holds only in-frame clones and misses some; the assay was immunoSEQ multiplex PCR. The table includes 150,000 to 160,000 clones, approximately 74% detected once. The sequencing input was PBMCs. Receptor source: a man younger than 35 in good health and CMV-seronegative.

This chain uses TRBV7-2 with TRBJ1-1, with no clear D. Germline values: CDR1 SGHTA, CDR2 FQGNSA. V lost 0 bases and J lost 0, with 17 bases in between. This CDR3 comprises 18 residues. The CDR3 DNA follows: TGTGCCAGCAGCTTAGCCCTGGCGGAGTCAATAATGAACACTGAAGCTTTCTTT. Translating it yields CASSLALAESIMNTEAFF.

V and J are TRBV9 and TRBJ2-3; a possible D gene is TRBD1 (6 bases). There are 14 residues in the CDR3. The ends were cut back, 2 bases at V and 5 bases at J, with 12 bases in the middle. CDR1 and CDR2 from the germline V gene are SGDLS and YYNGEE. The CDR3 region has the DNA TGTGCCAGCAGCGTTTCGGGGACACAAGATACGCAGTATTTT. Amino acids: CASSVSGTQDTQYF.

The J gene is TRBJ2-1, the V gene TRBV28, with TRBD1 as a possible D gene (7 bases). From germline, CDR1 is MDHEN and CDR2 SYDVKM. Trimming shortened V by 4 bases and J by 14 bases, and 21 bases separated the two germline ends. This CDR3 contains 14 residues. The CDR3 is CASSSLDTDREEFF. The CDR3 coding sequence is TGTGCCAGCAGTTCTCTAGACACTGACAGGGAGGAGTTCTTC.

This clone was detected only a few times. The chain recombines TRBV5-8 with TRBJ1-1, with 8 nucleotides matching TRBD1. Germline V gene data show CDR1 as SGHTS and CDR2 as YDEGEE. With 4 bases clipped from V and 1 base from J, the junction kept 3 bases outside the gene matches. This CDR3 is built from 14 residues. Here the CDR3 DNA reads TGTGCCAGCAGCCCAGGGGGCTGGAACACTGAAGCTTTCTTT. Its protein product is CASSPGGWNTEAFF.

The chain carries TRBV6-5 and TRBJ1-4; perhaps TRBD1 as D (5 bases). The length of the CDR3 is 15 residues. The V gene lost 0 bases and the J gene lost 8 bases, with 13 bases spanning the gap. Germline V gene lookup returns CDR1 MNHEY and CDR2 SVGAGI. In DNA form, the CDR3 reads TGTGCCAGCAGTTACTCGTCCGGGGGAAGGGAAAAACTGTTTTTT. Translating gives CASSYSSGGREKLFF.

J is TRBJ2-3 and V is TRBV4-3; D might be TRBD2 (8 bases). The ends were cut back, 0 bases at V and 7 bases at J, with 26 bases in the middle. The CDR3 extends over 19 amino acids. From germline, CDR1 is LGHNA and CDR2 YSLEER. CDR3 residues: CASSQEGGFVAGGRNTQYF. The CDR3 DNA follows: TGCGCCAGCAGCCAAGAAGGGGGCTTTGTGGCGGGGGGCCGTAATACGCAGTATTTT.

The rearrangement links TRBV28 to TRBJ1-5, with D tentatively TRBD1 (5 bases). This CDR3 has 16 residues. Germline V gene sequence: CDR1 MDHEN, CDR2 SYDVKM. With 2 bases removed from V and 5 bases from J, the gap between germline ends came to 16 bases. The DNA for the CDR3 is TGTGCCAGCAGTTTACGGGGCAGCGGGGTCGATCAGCCCCAGCATTTT. Protein sequence: CASSLRGSGVDQPQHF.

The genes are TRBV5-1 and TRBJ1-1, with D possibly being TRBD1 (5 bases). The CDR3 consists of 17 residues. The V and J ends lost 0 bases and 4 bases respectively, with 19 bases between them. Germline-derived CDR1 and CDR2 are SGHRS and YFSETQ. The CDR3 region is CASSLGQGGGSSTEAFF. For the CDR3, the DNA is TGCGCCAGCAGCTTGGGCCAGGGAGGCGGTTCGAGCACTGAAGCTTTCTTT.

The chain combines TRBV6-5 with TRBJ2-2; 7 bases are shared with TRBD1. Per the germline V gene, CDR1 is MNHEY and CDR2 is SVGAGI. The CDR3 contains 16 residues. Unmatched junction bases numbered 6, after V lost 0 bases and J lost 5 bases. CDR3 nucleotide sequence: TGTGCCAGCAGTTACTCGAAGACAGGGACAACCGGGGAGCTGTTTTTT. It translates to CASSYSKTGTTGELFF.

The table lists this clone with a count of one. The V and J genes are TRBV6-5 and TRBJ2-7, with TRBD2 matching 7 bases. Germline loops: CDR1 MNHEY, CDR2 SVGAGI. V shed 6 bases, J shed 0 bases, and the junction held 8 bases outside the gene matches. The CDR3 spans 15 residues. Here the CDR3 DNA reads TGTGCCAGCAGAAACCTGGGGGGGGACTCCTACGAGCAGTACTTC. This codes for CASRNLGGDSYEQYF.

The rearrangement joins TRBV5-5 to TRBJ2-3; TRBD1 agrees at 7 bases. The CDR3 is made up of 13 amino acids. Germline CDR1 SGHKS, CDR2 YYEKEE (reference sequence). Trimming took 7 bases from V and 3 from J; bases not matched to a gene: 5. CDR3 bases: TGTGCCAGCGGACAGGAAGGGACAGATACGCAGTATTTT. It translates to CASGQEGTDTQYF.

The sample holds one count of this clone. V gene TRBV27 combines with J gene TRBJ2-6; possibly TRBD1 for D (5 bases). Germline values: CDR1 MNHEY, CDR2 SMNVEV (reference sequence). Trimming took 2 bases from V and 4 from J, leaving 6 bases between them. The CDR3 loop spans 14 amino acids. Here the CDR3 DNA reads TGTGCCAGCAGTTTAGGGGCCGGGGCCAACGTCCTGACTTTC. It encodes CASSLGAGANVLTF.

The chain joins TRBV4-1 to TRBJ1-3; unclear D gene. Trimming removed 1 base from V and 4 bases from J, with 5 bases in between. The CDR3 runs to 13 residues. Germline V gives CDR1 MGHRA, CDR2 YSYEKL. The CDR3 DNA is TGCGCCAGCAGCCAAGTGGGCGGAAACACCATATATTTT. It is translated as CASSQVGGNTIYF.

This clone showed up just a few times. The chain carries TRBV4-3 and TRBJ1-6; 9 bases align to TRBD1. Per the germline V gene, CDR1 is LGHNA and CDR2 is YSLEER. J lost 10 bases, V lost 0 bases, and 7 bases had no gene match. This CDR3 spans 16 amino acids. The CDR3 bases are TGCGCCAGCAGCCAAGATACGGGACAGGGAGTATCACCCCTCCACTTT. Residues: CASSQDTGQGVSPLHF.

The chain combines TRBV27 with TRBJ1-1, with a weak D call TRBD1 (5 bases). The V and J ends lost 5 bases and 10 bases respectively, with 17 bases between them. The CDR3 is 13 residues long. CDR1 and CDR2 (germline): MNHEY, SMNVEV (reference sequence). The CDR3 DNA sequence: TGTGCCAGCAGTCCAAGGGGTGGGCTGCGAGCTTTCTTT. It codes for CASSPRGGLRAFF.

V is TRBV4-3 and J is TRBJ2-5; D ambiguous. The J call may not be correct, given that the DNA end is closer to TRBJ2-7. This CDR3 is built from 15 residues. CDR1 LGHNA and CDR2 YSLEER come from the germline V gene. This CDR3 is CASSQGVPGPYEQYF. CDR3 in DNA: TGCGCCAGCAGCCAAGGGGTCCCTGGGCCCTACGAGCAGTACTTC.

The table lists this clone with a few counts. This sequence joins TRBV4-3 and TRBJ1-2, with TRBD1 matching 8 bases. This CDR3 contains 16 residues. Germline CDR1 LGHNA, CDR2 YSLEER. V trimming: 0 bases; J trimming: 5 bases; junction bases outside the gene matches: 8. CDR3 amino acids: CASSQDNTGGLYGYTF. CDR3 coding DNA: TGCGCCAGCAGCCAAGATAACACAGGGGGACTTTATGGCTACACCTTC.

The V call is TRBV5-1, the J call TRBJ2-5; weak D call: TRBD2 (6 bases). CDR1 and CDR2 (germline): SGHRS, YFSETQ. V lost 3 bases and J 2 bases, leaving 14 bases between the germline ends. CDR3 length: 15 amino acids. CDR3 sequence: CASSSGLGEQETQYF. The CDR3 DNA is TGCGCCAGCAGCTCGGGACTCGGAGAGCAAGAGACCCAGTACTTC.

The chain uses TRBV4-2 and TRBJ2-3, with 10 bases identical to TRBD2. V trimming: 5 bases; J trimming: 7 bases; junction bases outside the gene matches: 15. The germline CDR1 and CDR2 sequences are LGHNA and YNFKEQ. This CDR3 is built from 17 residues. The CDR3 DNA is TGTGCCAGCAGCTACCTCGTAGGGCTAGCGGGGGCTCATACGCAGTATTTT. It translates to CASSYLVGLAGAHTQYF.

The sample holds a few counts of this clone. The V call is TRBV6-5, the J call TRBJ2-5; perhaps TRBD2 as D (5 bases). V was pared by 4 bases and J by 5 bases, with 17 bases between. This CDR3 has 15 amino acids. Germline V gives CDR1 MNHEY, CDR2 SVGAGI. In nucleotides, the CDR3 is TGTGCCAGCAGTTCCACCGTCGGGATTAAGGAGACCCAGTACTTC. It encodes CASSSTVGIKETQYF.

V usage is TRBV25-1 and J usage is TRBJ1-4; 7 nucleotides align to TRBD1. With 2 bases clipped from V and 8 bases from J, the junction kept 8 bases outside the gene matches. CDR3 size: 15 residues. The V gene's germline CDR1 is MGHDK and CDR2 SYGVNS. The chain's CDR3 is CASSERTGVREKLFF. In DNA form, the CDR3 reads TGTGCCAGCAGTGAAAGAACAGGGGTTCGGGAAAAACTGTTTTTT.

This chain links TRBV29-1 with TRBJ1-1; 7 bases agree with TRBD1. V trimming: 4 bases; J trimming: 4 bases; junction bases outside the gene matches: 12. The CDR3 is made up of 15 amino acids. Germline CDR1 reads SQVTM; CDR2 reads ANQGSEA. As DNA, the CDR3 is TGCAGCGTTGGGGGGAGCGGACAGGCTCTCACTGAAGCTTTCTTT. As protein: CSVGGSGQALTEAFF.

This clone was seen a few times. This chain connects TRBV9 to TRBJ1-4; 7 bases match TRBD1. CDR1 and CDR2 (germline): SGDLS, YYNGEE. With V trimmed by 4 bases and J by 8 bases, 5 bases remained unmatched. The CDR3 extends over 13 amino acids. CDR3 bases: TGTGCCAGCAGCCCAGGGACAGACGAAAAACTGTTTTTT. It yields the protein CASSPGTDEKLFF.

The chain has TRBV5-4 and TRBJ2-1, with a possible D match to TRBD1 (5 bases). Between the trimmed V and J ends, which lost 1 base and 4 bases, there was a span of 9 bases. Looked up from germline, CDR1 is SGHNT and CDR2 is YYREEE (reference sequence). The CDR3 spans 14 residues. CDR3 in DNA: TGTGCCAGCAGCTTGCAGGGTGAATACAATGAGCAGTTCTTC. It specifies CASSLQGEYNEQFF.

In this sample, this clone turned up once. The junction departs from the called germline gene at one end, perhaps through a read error. The chain uses TRBV6-5 and TRBJ2-6; weak D call: TRBD1 (5 bases). Germline-derived CDR1 and CDR2 are MNHEY and SVGAGI. This CDR3 has 14 residues. CDR3 coding DNA: TGTGCCAGCAGTTACGGATTTGGGGCCAACGGCCTGACTTTC. Translating gives CASSYGFGANGLTF.

V usage is TRBV4-1 and J usage is TRBJ1-3; 11 bases fit TRBD1. The CDR3 is made up of 17 amino acids. CDR1 and CDR2 from the germline V gene are MGHRA and YSYEKL. J lost 3 bases, V lost 0 bases, and 4 bases had no gene match. The DNA for the CDR3 is TGCGCCAGCAGCCAAGAGGGACAGGGGGGCATTGGAAACACCATATATTTT. This sequence encodes CASSQEGQGGIGNTIYF.

The DNA of the CDR3 is TGTGCCAGCAGCCCCCCCGTGGTGGGACACATATATTTT. Translated: CASSPPVVGHIYF. The J gene is TRBJ1-3, the V gene TRBV28; TRBD1 is a possible D gene (6 bases). From germline, CDR1 is MDHEN and CDR2 SYDVKM. The CDR3 loop spans 13 amino acids. The V end lost 6 bases, the J end lost 12 bases, and 18 bases lay between the germline ends.

This chain joins TRBV5-4 and TRBJ2-3, with D possibly TRBD2 on 6 matching bases. The CDR3 contains 14 residues. CDR1 SGHNT and CDR2 YYREEE come from the germline V gene (reference sequence). V was shortened by 3 bases and J by 2 bases, with 10 bases between the two germline ends. Here the CDR3 DNA reads TGTGCCAGCAGCTGGGCTAGCGACACAGATACGCAGTATTTT. It codes for CASSWASDTDTQYF.

The CDR3: CAYVTTPGNTIYF. The CDR3, as DNA: TGTGCCTACGTCACAACCCCTGGAAACACCATATATTTT. V gene TRBV30 combines with J gene TRBJ1-3; no definite D call. CDR3 length equals 13 residues. V was clipped by 7 bases and J by 2 bases, with 12 bases between them. Per the germline V gene, CDR1 is GTSNPN and CDR2 is SVGIG (reference sequence).

The gene calls are TRBV7-9 and TRBJ1-1; D not certain. Deletions cut 3 bases from V and 0 bases from J, with 23 bases between. Per the germline V gene, CDR1 is SEHNR and CDR2 is FQNEAQ (reference sequence). The CDR3 length is 19 residues. CDR3 nucleotide sequence: TGTGCCAGCAGCTTTGTGGGTCGGTCCGGGAACCGTATGAACACTGAAGCTTTCTTT. This sequence encodes CASSFVGRSGNRMNTEAFF. Based on the CDR3 plus reference TRBV7-9 and TRBJ1-1, the full variable domain is DTGVSQNPRHKITKRGQNVTFRCDPISEHNRLYWYRQTLGQGPEFLTYFQNEAQLEKSRLLSDRFSAERPKGSFSTLEIQRTEQGDSAMYLCASSFVGRSGNRMNTEAFFGQGTRLTVV.